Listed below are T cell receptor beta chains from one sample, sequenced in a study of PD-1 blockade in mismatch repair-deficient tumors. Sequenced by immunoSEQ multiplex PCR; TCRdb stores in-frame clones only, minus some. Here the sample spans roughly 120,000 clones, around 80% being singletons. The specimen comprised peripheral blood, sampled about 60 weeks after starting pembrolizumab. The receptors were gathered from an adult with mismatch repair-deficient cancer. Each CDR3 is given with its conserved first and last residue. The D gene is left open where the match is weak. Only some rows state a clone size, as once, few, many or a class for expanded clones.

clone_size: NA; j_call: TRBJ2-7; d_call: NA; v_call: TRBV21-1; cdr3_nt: TGTGCCAGCAGCAAAGCGCGTCGAGCGGGTCCCTCCTACGAGCAGTACTTC; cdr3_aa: CASSKARRAGPSYEQYF
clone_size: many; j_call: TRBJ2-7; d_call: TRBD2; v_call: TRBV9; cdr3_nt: TGTGCCAGCAGCGTTATTAGCGGGATGGGTGAGCAGTACTTC; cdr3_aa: CASSVISGMGEQYF
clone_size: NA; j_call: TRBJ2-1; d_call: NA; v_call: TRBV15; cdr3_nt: TGTGCCACCAGCAGAGGGCAGGGTGGTATTGAGCAGTTCTTC; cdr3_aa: CATSRGQGGIEQFF
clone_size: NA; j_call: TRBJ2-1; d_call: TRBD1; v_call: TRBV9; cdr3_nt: TGTGCCAGCAGCCCTCGGGACAGGCCCTACAATGAGCAGTTCTTC; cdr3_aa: CASSPRDRPYNEQFF
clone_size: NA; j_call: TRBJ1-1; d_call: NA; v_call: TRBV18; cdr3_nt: TGTGCCAGCTCACCTGGGCCCATAGTCCTGAACACTGAAGCTTTCTTT; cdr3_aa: CASSPGPIVLNTEAFF
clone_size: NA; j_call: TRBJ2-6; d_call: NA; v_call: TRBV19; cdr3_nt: TGTGCCAGTAGTACTGAACGACGGACCTCTGGGGCCAACGTCCTGACTTTC; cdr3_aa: CASSTERRTSGANVLTF
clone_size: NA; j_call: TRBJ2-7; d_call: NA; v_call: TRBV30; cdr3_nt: TGTGCCTGGAGTAGGGGCGGCACCTACGAGCAGTACTTC; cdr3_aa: CAWSRGGTYEQYF
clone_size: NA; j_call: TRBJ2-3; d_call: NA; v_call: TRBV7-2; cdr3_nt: TGTGCCAGCAGCTTAGTGCGCGCTAGCGCCACAGATACGCAGTATTTT; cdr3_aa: CASSLVRASATDTQYF
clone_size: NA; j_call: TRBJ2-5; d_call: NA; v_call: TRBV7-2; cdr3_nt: TGTGCCAGCAGCCCCGAGTTCGGCAAAGAGACCCAGTACTTC; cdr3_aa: CASSPEFGKETQYF
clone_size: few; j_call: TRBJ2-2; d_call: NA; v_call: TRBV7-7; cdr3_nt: TGTGCTAGCACTAGGGACAAGAACACCGGGGAGCTGTTTTTT; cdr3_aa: CASTRDKNTGELFF
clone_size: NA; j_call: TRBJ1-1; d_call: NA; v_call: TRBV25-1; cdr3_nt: TGTGCCAGCAGTGAGACCGGAGGCACTGAAGCTTTCTTT; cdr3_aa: CASSETGGTEAFF
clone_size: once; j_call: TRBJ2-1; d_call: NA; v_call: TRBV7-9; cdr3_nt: TGTGCCAGCAGCTTACTCCCTCAGACAGGCACACTTTCCAATGAGCAGTTCTTC; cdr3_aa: CASSLLPQTGTLSNEQFF
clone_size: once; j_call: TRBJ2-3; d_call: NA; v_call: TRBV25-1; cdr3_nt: TGTGCCAGCAGTACACTAGCGAGGGGGGACACAGATACGCAGTATTTT; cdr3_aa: CASSTLARGDTDTQYF
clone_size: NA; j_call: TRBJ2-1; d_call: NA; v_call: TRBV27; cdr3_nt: TGTGCCAGCAGTCACGGAACTCCATACAATGAGCAGTTCTTC; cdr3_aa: CASSHGTPYNEQFF
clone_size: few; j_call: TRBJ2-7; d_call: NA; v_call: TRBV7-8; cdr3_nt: TGTGCCAGCAGCTTAGCGGGAGGGCGGGACACCTACGAGCAGTACTTC; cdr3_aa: CASSLAGGRDTYEQYF
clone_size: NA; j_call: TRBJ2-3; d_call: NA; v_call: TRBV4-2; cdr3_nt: TGTGCCAGCAGCCACGCCATCGAGGGCACAGATACGCAGTATTTT; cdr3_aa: CASSHAIEGTDTQYF
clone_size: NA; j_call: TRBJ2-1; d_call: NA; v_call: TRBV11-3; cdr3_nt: TGTGCCAGCAGCTCAACGGGGAGATGGTACTTCTTC; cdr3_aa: CASSSTGRWYFF
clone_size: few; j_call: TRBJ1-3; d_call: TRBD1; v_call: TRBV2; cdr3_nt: TGTGCCAGCAGTGATGGGACAGCTCGTAGGACCATATATTTT; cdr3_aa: CASSDGTARRTIYF
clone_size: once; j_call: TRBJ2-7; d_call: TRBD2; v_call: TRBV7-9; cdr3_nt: TGTGCCAGCAGCTTTTCTAGCGGGAGTGACGAGCAGTACTTC; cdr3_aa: CASSFSSGSDEQYF
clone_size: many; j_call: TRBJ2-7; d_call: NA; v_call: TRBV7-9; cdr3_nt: TGTGCCAGCAGCTCGGACTTCTACGAGCAGTACTTC; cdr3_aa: CASSSDFYEQYF
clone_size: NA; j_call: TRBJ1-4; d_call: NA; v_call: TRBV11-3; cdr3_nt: TGTGCCAGCAGCCTCGTTGCAGGGGAACTGTTTTTT; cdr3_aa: CASSLVAGELFF
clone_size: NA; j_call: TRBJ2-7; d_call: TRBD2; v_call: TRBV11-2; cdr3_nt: TGTGCCAGCAGCTTCGGGACTAGCGGGTACGAGCAGTACTTC; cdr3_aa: CASSFGTSGYEQYF
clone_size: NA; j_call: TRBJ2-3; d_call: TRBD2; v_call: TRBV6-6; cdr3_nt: TGTGCCAGCAGTTATCAACTAGCGGGAGAATCAGATACGCAGTATTTT; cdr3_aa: CASSYQLAGESDTQYF
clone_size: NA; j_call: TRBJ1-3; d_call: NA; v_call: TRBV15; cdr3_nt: TGTGCCACCAGCAGGACACCCTCAACGTGGAGGGCTGGAAACACCATATATTTT; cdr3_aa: CATSRTPSTWRAGNTIYF